This passage covers 31 T cell receptor beta chains from one sample sequenced in a study of cytomegalovirus exposure and HLA in healthy donors. The PCR made use of 60 Vbeta and 13 Jbeta primers. Profiled with immunoSEQ multiplex PCR; TCRdb holds only in-frame clones, not every one. The data show 35,000 to 40,000 clones, around two thirds seen once. The sequencing sample was made of PBMCs. The receptor source for this set is a man aged 25 to 45 in good health and CMV-seronegative.

The genes are TRBV4-1 and TRBJ2-1; 8 positions match TRBD2. The CDR3 length is 15 residues. Germline CDR1 and CDR2: MGHRA and YSYEKL. J was trimmed by 10 bases and V by 3 bases; bases with no gene match: 11. The DNA of the CDR3 is TGCGCCAGCAGCCAGGCCCTGGGCGGGGGGCGGGAGCAGTTCTTC. It codes for CASSQALGGGREQFF.

The V call is TRBV11-2, the J call TRBJ2-7; TRBD2 agrees at 9 bases. The CDR3 has 14 amino acids. The V gene's germline CDR1 is SGHAT and CDR2 FQNNGV. Trimming at V came to 3 bases and at J to 6 bases, leaving 6 bases not matched to a gene. The CDR3 bases are TGTGCCAGCAGCTTCCAGCGGGAGGCCTTCGAGCAGTACTTC. Amino acid sequence: CASSFQREAFEQYF.

The gene calls are TRBV27 and TRBJ2-6, with D possibly matching TRBD2 (5 bases). The V gene's germline CDR1 is MNHEY and CDR2 SMNVEV (reference sequence). Trimming took off 0 bases at V and 1 base at J, with 7 bases between the two ends. The CDR3 spans 16 residues. CDR3 nucleotide sequence: TGTGCCAGCAGTTTATCTACTAGGTCTGGGGCCAACGTCCTGACTTTC. Its protein product is CASSLSTRSGANVLTF.

Only a few counts were recorded for this clone. The gene calls are TRBV2 and TRBJ2-1, with 8 bases aligning to TRBD2. The CDR3 has 14 amino acids. V trimming: 7 bases; J trimming: 8 bases; junction bases outside the gene matches: 10. Germline V gene data show CDR1 as SNHLY and CDR2 as FYNNEI. CDR3: CASTWTSWVHEQFF. CDR3 sequence (DNA): TGTGCCAGCACTTGGACTAGCTGGGTGCATGAGCAGTTCTTC.

The V and J genes are TRBV27 and TRBJ2-5; D call uncertain. The J call is in doubt because the DNA end fits TRBJ2-7 better. The CDR3 totals 11 residues. The germline V gene has CDR1 MNHEY and CDR2 SMNVEV (reference sequence). The chain's CDR3 is CASRSSYEQYF. CDR3 DNA sequence: TGTGCCAGCCGAAGCTCCTACGAGCAGTACTTC.

The chain combines TRBV18 with TRBJ2-1, with 9 positions matching TRBD1. Trimming removed 5 bases from V and 7 bases from J; junction bases left unmatched: 9. Looked up from germline, CDR1 is KGHSH and CDR2 is LQKENI. The CDR3 consists of 15 residues. The CDR3 coding sequence is TGTGCCAGCTCAGTAACAGGGGGCAGCAGGAATGAGCAGTTCTTC. This codes for CASSVTGGSRNEQFF.

The chain employs TRBV7-3 and TRBJ2-7, with TRBD1 identical over 7 bases. The CDR3 totals 13 residues. The V gene's germline CDR1 is SGHTA and CDR2 FQGTGA. V trimming: 5 bases; J trimming: 1 base; junction bases outside the gene matches: 2. The CDR3 DNA is TGTGCCAGCAGCCGGGACAGATCCTACGAGCAGTACTTC. Encoded protein: CASSRDRSYEQYF. Together with reference TRBV7-3 and TRBJ2-7, the CDR3 gives the full variable domain: GAGVSQTPSNKVTEKGKYVELRCDPISGHTALYWYRQSLGQGPEFLIYFQGTGAADDSGLPNDRFFAVRPEGSVSTLKIQRTERGDSAVYLCASSRDRSYEQYFGPGTRLTVT.

This clone was seen a handful of times. The chain links TRBV6-5 to TRBJ1-6; 10 bases map to TRBD1. From germline, CDR1 is MNHEY and CDR2 SVGAGI. CDR3 length: 14 amino acids. The ends lost 5 bases at V and 10 bases at J; junction bases unmatched: 5. The CDR3 protein is CASSRQGAYSPLHF. The CDR3 DNA reads TGTGCCAGCAGTCGACAGGGGGCTTACTCACCCCTCCACTTT.

This rearrangement joins TRBV18 to TRBJ1-1, with 10 positions matching TRBD1. V trimming: 7 bases; J trimming: 1 base; junction bases outside the gene matches: 6. This CDR3 is 15 amino acids long. The germline gives CDR1 KGHSH, CDR2 LQKENI. The CDR3 region has the DNA TGTGCCAGCTTGGCAAGACAGGGGGCGAACACTGAAGCTTTCTTT. Translated, it gives CASLARQGANTEAFF. The variable domain in full, with the rest retrieved from reference TRBV18 and TRBJ1-1, is NAGVMQNPRHLVRRRGQEARLRCSPMKGHSHVYWYRQLPEEGLKFMVYLQKENIIDESGMPKERFSAEFPKEGPSILRIQQVVRGDSAAYFCASLARQGANTEAFFGQGTRLTVV.

The rearrangement joins TRBV6-1 to TRBJ1-3; 8 nucleotides agree with TRBD1. V lost 4 bases and J lost 3; bases outside the gene matches: 5. CDR3 length: 15 amino acids. The germline V gene encodes CDR1 MNHNS and CDR2 SASEGT. The CDR3 DNA reads TGTGCCAGCAGTGGGACAGGGTCAATTGGAAACACCATATATTTT. Translating it yields CASSGTGSIGNTIYF.

V is TRBV9 and J is TRBJ2-3; TRBD2 aligns across 8 bases. The CDR3 contains 13 residues. The V and J ends lost 5 bases and 4 bases, in that order; junction bases with no gene match: 3. From germline, CDR1 is SGDLS and CDR2 YYNGEE. The DNA of the CDR3 is TGTGCCAGCAGAGCGACTAGCGCAGATACGCAGTATTTT. This codes for CASRATSADTQYF.

This clone was found a few times. The chain is built from TRBV28 and TRBJ1-4, with D unclear. The CDR3 sequence is 18 residues long. Germline V gives CDR1 MDHEN, CDR2 SYDVKM. V lost 3 bases and J 2 bases, leaving 19 bases between the germline ends. CDR3: CASSLFDFESETNEKLFF. In nucleotides, the CDR3 is TGTGCCAGCAGTTTGTTCGATTTTGAGTCGGAGACTAATGAAAAACTGTTTTTT.

This chain joins TRBV28 and TRBJ2-7; no reliable D call. V was clipped by 6 bases and J by 12 bases, with 18 bases between them. In germline, CDR1 is MDHEN, CDR2 SYDVKM. The CDR3 length is 12 residues. CDR3 in amino acids: CASSRSIPPMYF. The CDR3 DNA reads TGTGCCAGCAGCCGGAGTATCCCCCCAATGTACTTC.

The chain recombines TRBV2 with TRBJ2-3; TRBD2 matches at 9 bases. Germline lookup yields CDR1 SNHLY and CDR2 FYNNEI. The CDR3 sequence is 17 residues long. With 4 bases clipped from V and 3 bases from J, the junction kept 11 bases outside the gene matches. CDR3 coding DNA: TGTGCCAGCAGTGTACCGACTAGCGGTGTGGGTACAGATACGCAGTATTTT. Its translation: CASSVPTSGVGTDTQYF.

The chain uses TRBV11-3 and TRBJ2-5; D is uncertain. The CDR3 length is 13 residues. V was cut by 4 bases and J by 0 bases, with 6 bases left in between. CDR1 is SGHNT and CDR2 is YENEEA in the germline V gene. As DNA, the CDR3 is TGTGCCAGCAGCTCGAGGAACCAAGAGACCCAGTACTTC. Protein product: CASSSRNQETQYF.

The CDR3, as DNA: TGTGCCAGCAGCGTACTTCCGGGACAGGAGAATAATTCACCCCTCCACTTT. As protein: CASSVLPGQENNSPLHF. V gene TRBV9 combines with J gene TRBJ1-6; TRBD1 matches 8 bases. The CDR3 sequence is 17 residues long. With 1 base clipped from V and 5 bases from J, the junction kept 8 bases outside the gene matches. Per germline, CDR1 SGDLS and CDR2 YYNGEE.

The V call is TRBV9, the J call TRBJ2-1, with TRBD2 identical over 9 bases. CDR1 and CDR2 from the germline V gene are SGDLS and YYNGEE. The CDR3 spans 15 residues. J lost 6 bases, V lost 0 bases, and 4 bases had no gene match. This CDR3 reads CASSVGVAGANEQFF. The CDR3 nucleotides are TGTGCCAGCAGCGTAGGAGTAGCGGGAGCCAATGAGCAGTTCTTC.

This chain joins TRBV5-1 and TRBJ2-5; TRBD2 matches 12 bases. This CDR3 region has 16 residues. V lost 2 bases, J lost 4 bases, and 6 bases stayed unmatched. Germline V gene lookup returns CDR1 SGHRS and CDR2 YFSETQ. The CDR3 loop reads CASSFGTSGGIETQYF. The CDR3 DNA sequence: TGCGCCAGCAGCTTCGGAACTAGCGGGGGGATAGAGACCCAGTACTTC.

The genes are TRBV18 and TRBJ2-1; 8 positions match TRBD2. With V trimmed by 4 bases and J by 12 bases, 20 bases remained unmatched. The germline V gene encodes CDR1 KGHSH and CDR2 LQKENI. The CDR3 contains 17 residues. This CDR3 is CASSLREDLAGTSGQFF. CDR3 in DNA: TGTGCCAGCTCACTGAGAGAGGATCTAGCGGGTACGTCCGGGCAGTTCTTC. Using reference TRBV18 and TRBJ2-1 for the parts outside the CDR3, the full variable domain is NAGVMQNPRHLVRRRGQEARLRCSPMKGHSHVYWYRQLPEEGLKFMVYLQKENIIDESGMPKERFSAEFPKEGPSILRIQQVVRGDSAAYFCASSLREDLAGTSGQFFGPGTRLTVL.

This clone has a single count. This rearrangement joins TRBV6-1 to TRBJ1-6, with D tentatively TRBD1 (6 bases). CDR3 length equals 15 residues. Germline loops: CDR1 MNHNS, CDR2 SASEGT. With 6 bases removed from V and 5 bases from J, the gap between germline ends came to 14 bases. CDR3 loop: CASRAPTGNNSPLHF. The CDR3 region has the DNA TGTGCCAGCAGAGCACCTACAGGGAATAATTCACCCCTCCACTTT.

The chain couples TRBV10-3 to TRBJ2-2; 10 bases align to TRBD1. The germline V gene has CDR1 ENHRY and CDR2 SYGVKD. The V segment lost 3 bases and the J segment 5 bases; nucleotides outside the gene matches: 6. The CDR3 spans 16 residues. The CDR3, as DNA: TGTGCCATCAGTGAAGGGACAGGGGCGAGGACCGGGGAGCTGTTTTTT. Protein product: CAISEGTGARTGELFF.

CDR3: CASSLSAGGFGEQYF. DNA for the CDR3: TGTGCCAGCAGCTTATCAGCGGGAGGGTTTGGGGAGCAGTACTTC. The J gene is TRBJ2-7, the V gene TRBV7-2; the match to TRBD2 covers 10 bases. The CDR3 length is 15 residues. V was clipped by 2 bases and J by 7 bases; unmatched bases: 8. Germline loops: CDR1 SGHTA, CDR2 FQGNSA.

This chain joins TRBV28 and TRBJ2-1; 9 bases line up with TRBD1. Germline-derived CDR1 and CDR2 are MDHEN and SYDVKM. The CDR3 covers 16 residues. V was pared by 6 bases and J by 2 bases, with 8 bases of the junction left unmatched. CDR3 DNA sequence: TGTGCCAGCAGAACAGGGGGCCTTAGACCCTACAATGAGCAGTTCTTC. Translation gives CASRTGGLRPYNEQFF.

The rearrangement joins TRBV5-4 to TRBJ2-3, with 7 bases identical to TRBD2. The V and J ends lost 4 bases and 1 base, in that order; junction bases with no gene match: 3. Germline V gene sequence: CDR1 SGHNT, CDR2 YYREEE (reference sequence). The CDR3 extends over 14 amino acids. The chain's CDR3 is CASSISGGTDTQYF. The CDR3 coding sequence is TGTGCCAGCAGCATAAGCGGGGGCACAGATACGCAGTATTTT. Combining the CDR3 with reference TRBV5-4 and TRBJ2-3 gives the whole variable domain ETGVTQSPTHLIKTRGQQVTLRCSSQSGHNTVSWYQQALGQGPQFIFQYYREEENGRGNFPPRFSGLQFPNYSSELNVNALELDDSALYLCASSISGGTDTQYFGPGTRLTVL.

V usage is TRBV6-1 and J usage is TRBJ1-4, with 8 bases that match TRBD1. The germline CDR1 and CDR2 sequences are MNHNS and SASEGT. The V and J ends lost 7 bases and 8 bases, in that order; junction bases with no gene match: 12. The CDR3 totals 15 residues. CDR3 region: CASKERQGSFEKLFF. CDR3 DNA: TGTGCCAGCAAAGAAAGACAGGGGAGTTTCGAAAAACTGTTTTTT.

The chain couples TRBV19 to TRBJ2-5; a possible D gene is TRBD1 (7 bases). Germline CDR1 and CDR2: LNHDA and SQIVND (reference sequence). The length of the CDR3 is 15 residues. V was cut by 2 bases and J by 5 bases, with 15 bases left in between. The CDR3 DNA is TGTGCCAGTAGTATAACCGGAGGGGGCGCGGAGACCCAGTACTTC. Translation gives CASSITGGGAETQYF.

This rearrangement joins TRBV6-1 to TRBJ2-7, with TRBD1 as a possible D gene (6 bases). The CDR3 covers 14 residues. The V and J ends lost 10 bases and 5 bases respectively, with 21 bases between them. CDR1 and CDR2 (germline): MNHNS, SASEGT. DNA of the CDR3: TGTGCCACCGGGCAGGGGCAGTCCAGAAACGAGCAGTACTTC. Amino acids: CATGQGQSRNEQYF.

J is TRBJ2-7 and V is TRBV28, with 8 bases aligning to TRBD1. J lost 4 bases, V lost 6 bases, and 5 bases had no gene match. Germline assignment: CDR1 MDHEN and CDR2 SYDVKM. The CDR3 is 13 amino acids. The CDR3 sequence is CASRAGGSYEQYF. The CDR3 DNA reads as TGTGCCAGCAGAGCAGGGGGCAGTTACGAGCAGTACTTC.

This chain links TRBV10-3 with TRBJ2-1, with TRBD1 identical over 11 bases. J was trimmed by 9 bases and V by 2 bases; bases with no gene match: 6. The germline V gene encodes CDR1 ENHRY and CDR2 SYGVKD. The CDR3 consists of 15 residues. CDR3 loop: CAISEPGQGEGEQFF. CDR3 in DNA: TGTGCCATCAGTGAGCCGGGACAGGGGGAGGGTGAGCAGTTCTTC.

This clone was counted between two and nine times. The rearrangement uses TRBV6-5 and TRBJ2-7; D gene unclear. Germline V gene sequence: CDR1 MNHEY, CDR2 SVGAGI. This CDR3 spans 10 amino acids. V was shortened by 9 bases and J by 0 bases, with 3 bases between the two germline ends. The DNA for the CDR3 is TGTGCCAGGGCCTCCTACGAGCAGTACTTC. This encodes CARASYEQYF.

The rearrangement joins TRBV19 to TRBJ2-7, with 9 bases matching TRBD1. The CDR3 is 13 residues long. From germline, CDR1 is LNHDA and CDR2 SQIVND (reference sequence). With 8 bases clipped from V and 6 bases from J, the junction kept 8 bases outside the gene matches. The CDR3 here is CASQDRGPSEQYF. CDR3 in DNA: TGTGCCAGTCAGGACAGGGGTCCAAGCGAGCAGTACTTC.